These T cell receptor beta chains were read from a single sample in a study of memory CD4+ T cells and cytomegalovirus serostatus. Clones were read by immunoSEQ multiplex PCR, and TCRdb kept only the in-frame ones, dropping some. The sample contains approximately 41,000 clones, about 82% of which appear only once. The sequencing input was memory CD4+ T cells from blood. Every receptor here comes from an adult in good health and CMV-seronegative. Both conserved end residues are part of each CDR3. A D gene is named only where the DNA matches it firmly. Only part of the rows carry a size: once, few, many, or a class if the clone is expanded.

J: TRBJ2-3; D: TRBD2; V: TRBV5-1; size: few; length: 14; CDR3: CASSSLAGVDTQYF; DNA: TGCGCCAGCAGCTCCCTAGCGGGAGTAGATACGCAGTATTTT
J: TRBJ2-5; D: TRBD1; V: TRBV5-1; size: -; length: 16; CDR3: CASSYHGQGNQETQYF; DNA: TGCGCCAGCAGCTATCATGGACAGGGTAACCAAGAGACCCAGTACTTC
J: TRBJ1-1; D: TRBD1; V: TRBV4-3; size: -; length: 15; CDR3: CASSRYRGSGTEAFF; DNA: TGCGCCAGCAGTCGTTACAGGGGGTCGGGGACTGAAGCTTTCTTT
J: TRBJ1-5; D: -; V: TRBV19; size: -; length: 16; CDR3: CASSQARDQVNQPQHF; DNA: TGTGCCAGTAGCCAGGCGAGGGACCAAGTAAATCAGCCCCAGCATTTT
J: TRBJ1-5; D: -; V: TRBV6-6; size: once; length: 13; CDR3: CASSERQGPFMDF; DNA: TGTGCCAGCAGCGAAAGGCAGGGGCCCTTCATGGATTTT
J: TRBJ2-7; D: -; V: TRBV7-9; size: once; length: 11; CDR3: CASSPAYEQYF; DNA: TGTGCCAGCAGCCCGGCCTACGAGCAGTACTTC
J: TRBJ2-7; D: -; V: TRBV7-8; size: -; length: 15; CDR3: CASSSTGQGTYEQYF; DNA: TGTGCCAGCAGCTCAACCGGGCAGGGGACCTACGAGCAGTACTTC
J: TRBJ2-1; D: -; V: TRBV30; size: -; length: 13; CDR3: CVCKASSYNEQFF; DNA: TGTGTCTGTAAGGCAAGCTCCTACAATGAGCAGTTCTTC
J: TRBJ2-2; D: -; V: TRBV5-1; size: -; length: 13; CDR3: CASRTTNTGELFF; DNA: TGCGCCAGTAGGACGACGAACACCGGGGAGCTGTTTTTT
J: TRBJ2-5; D: TRBD2; V: TRBV15; size: -; length: 14; CDR3: CATSRTNTGTSIYF; DNA: TGTGCCACCAGCAGAACTAATACCGGGACTAGCATTTACTTC
J: TRBJ2-7; D: TRBD1; V: TRBV11-2; size: -; length: 15; CDR3: CASSLVTGGGYEQYF; DNA: TGTGCCAGCAGCTTAGTTACAGGGGGCGGCTACGAGCAGTACTTC
J: TRBJ2-1; D: TRBD1; V: TRBV5-1; size: -; length: 11; CDR3: CASSLGQGAFF; DNA: TGCGCCAGCAGCTTGGGACAGGGGGCGTTCTTC